These T cell receptor beta chains were read from a single sample in a study of blood T cells in healthy people across ages. Using its own MiXCR run on the 5' RACE reads, TCRdb lists one record per CDR3 protein. Here the sample spans 850,000 to 1,100,000 distinct CDR3 sequences, approximately 38% being singletons. Sequencing used blood. The origin of the receptors is a man between 18 and 29 years old in good health. Each CDR3 is given with its conserved first and last residue. The order of the fields is D gene, V gene, J gene, clone size, CDR3 DNA, CDR3 protein. A D gene is named only where the DNA matches it firmly. The size of a clone is reported for some rows only, either as once, few or many, or as a class for expanded clones.

-	TRBV7-2	TRBJ1-2	-	TGTGCCAGCAGCCCGCACCCGACAGGAAACTATGGCTACACCTTC	CASSPHPTGNYGYTF
TRBD1	TRBV29-1	TRBJ1-1	-	TGCAGCGTTGAGGGGACAGGGACGAACACTGAAGCTTTCTTT	CSVEGTGTNTEAFF
TRBD1	TRBV12-3/TRBV12-4	TRBJ2-5	few	TGTGCCAGCAGTCCCGACAGGGGACAGACCCAGTACTTC	CASSPDRGQTQYF
-	TRBV9	TRBJ1-3	-	TGTGCCAGCAGCCCCTCGGCGGGACGGTTCTCTGGAAACACCATATATTTT	CASSPSAGRFSGNTIYF
-	TRBV4-2	TRBJ1-2	-	TGTGCCAGCAGCCAAGATCTCGGGCAGGGTGGCTATGGCTACACCTTC	CASSQDLGQGGYGYTF
-	TRBV28	TRBJ2-1	-	TGTGCCAGCAGTTTTTGGGACTTAAAGTACAATGAGCAGTTCTTC	CASSFWDLKYNEQFF
TRBD2	TRBV12-3/TRBV12-4	TRBJ2-7	-	TGTGCCAGCAGTCCTTGGACTAGCGGAACCTACGAGCAGTACTTC	CASSPWTSGTYEQYF
TRBD1	TRBV4-1	TRBJ1-2	few	TGCGCCAGCAGCCACGCTCCACGGACAGGGCCTAACTATGGCTACACCTTC	CASSHAPRTGPNYGYTF
-	TRBV13	TRBJ1-3	-	TGTGCCAGCAGCTTAGATCCCCCACCTGGAAACACCATATATTTT	CASSLDPPPGNTIYF
-	TRBV25-1	TRBJ2-1	-	TGTGCCAGCAGTGACCCGGGTGGAGGGTCCTACAATGAGCAGTTCTTC	CASSDPGGGSYNEQFF
-	TRBV3-1	TRBJ1-2	-	TGTGCCAGCAGCCCAGTCGAGGGGGTGGTAGATGGCTACACCTTC	CASSPVEGVVDGYTF
-	TRBV5-5	TRBJ1-1	-	TGTGCCAGCAGCTTGGAACACAGGGCGAACACTGAAGCTTTCTTT	CASSLEHRANTEAFF
TRBD2	TRBV6-5	TRBJ2-7	-	TGTGCCAGCAGTCGGACTAGCGGAAGCTCCTACAATGAGCAGTACTTC	CASSRTSGSSYNEQYF
TRBD1	TRBV9	TRBJ1-1	-	TGTGCCAGCAGCGCCGAACAGGGGGCAGGCACTGAAGCTTTCTTT	CASSAEQGAGTEAFF
TRBD2	TRBV20-1	TRBJ2-1	few	TGCAGTGCTATGTCTAGCGGGGGGTGGAAGTTCTTC	CSAMSSGGWKFF
-	TRBV12-3/TRBV12-4	TRBJ2-2	-	TGTGCCAGCAGTCCTACAATAATCGGCATCGGACCCGGGGAGCTGTTTTTT	CASSPTIIGIGPGELFF
-	TRBV10-3	TRBJ2-3	-	TGTGCCATCAGTGAGTCTTTGGGTCGCGGGGATACGCAGTATTTT	CAISESLGRGDTQYF